This is a list of T cell receptor beta chains from one sample in a study of blood T cells in healthy people across ages. One entry per CDR3 protein results from TCRdb running MiXCR on the 5' RACE reads. The sample holds about 800,000 distinct CDR3 sequences, roughly 25% seen once. The sample was also linked to a second study, of T cells of mothers and their children.

The sample was blood. Receptor source: a boy aged 5-17 years in good health. The CDR3 runs from the conserved cysteine through the conserved F or W. D genes are given only for firm matches. A clone size is listed for some rows: how often the clone was seen (once, few, many), or a class if it is expanded.

TRBJ2-7 | TRBV7-2 | - | - | CASSLRRESYEQYF | TGTGCCAGCAGCTTACGTAGAGAGTCCTACGAGCAGTACTTC
TRBJ2-7 | TRBV2 | TRBD1 | few | CASSEDRGHEQYF | TGTGCCAGCAGTGAAGACAGGGGGCACGAGCAGTACTTC
TRBJ2-5 | TRBV12-3/TRBV12-4 | TRBD1 | few | CASSLAGTGKTQYF | TGTGCCAGCAGCCTTGCCGGGACAGGGAAGACCCAGTACTTC
TRBJ2-3 | TRBV6-6 | - | - | CASSTRGNTDTQYF | TGTGCCAGCAGTACCCGGGGAAACACAGATACGCAGTATTTT
TRBJ1-1 | TRBV5-1 | TRBD1 | many | CASRGTGNTEAFF | TGCGCCAGCAGAGGGACAGGGAACACTGAAGCTTTCTTT
TRBJ1-5 | TRBV12-3/TRBV12-4 | - | - | CASSLGVWNQPQHF | TGTGCCAGCAGTTTGGGGGTATGGAATCAGCCCCAGCATTTT
TRBJ2-7 | TRBV20-1 | - | - | CSARELGGDPYEQYF | TGCAGTGCTAGAGAACTTGGAGGGGACCCCTACGAGCAGTACTTC
TRBJ1-2 | TRBV6-5 | - | few | CASSYNNYGYTF | TGTGCCAGCAGTTACAACAATTATGGCTACACCTTC
TRBJ2-4 | TRBV28 | - | - | CAIQTGTSRNIQYF | TGTGCCATTCAAACCGGGACCTCGAGGAACATTCAGTACTTC
TRBJ1-6 | TRBV7-8 | - | few | CASRGEAGNYNSPLHF | TGTGCCAGCAGGGGCGAGGCAGGGAACTATAATTCACCCCTCCACTTT
TRBJ2-2 | TRBV7-3 | - | - | CASSSEVRLNTGELFF | TGTGCCAGCAGCTCAGAAGTCCGACTGAACACCGGGGAGCTGTTTTTT
TRBJ2-7 | TRBV5-1 | - | many | CASNTGDSYEQYF | TGCGCCAGCAACACGGGGGACAGCTACGAGCAGTACTTC